The T cell receptor beta chain under discussion was sequenced for a study of Tregs in tolerant kidney transplant recipients. Germline-derived CDR1 and CDR2 are LNHNV and YYDKDF (reference sequence). The V end lost 0 bases, the J end lost 1 base, and 8 bases lay between the germline ends. The length of the CDR3 is 15 residues. Assay used: immunoSEQ multiplex PCR; TCRdb lists only in-frame clones, some missing. The sample holds about 240,000 clones, approximately 84% seen once. CD4+CD25+CD127- Tregs, CD4+CD25- non-Tregs, CD4 and CD8 cells were sorted. The sample consisted of CD4+ T cells from blood. The chain couples TRBV15 to TRBJ2-3, with D possibly matching TRBD2 (6 bases). This receptor was identified in a human donor in good health. The chain's CDR3 is CATSREASGTDTQYF. The CDR3 DNA is TGTGCCACCAGCAGAGAAGCTAGCGGCACAGATACGCAGTATTTT.